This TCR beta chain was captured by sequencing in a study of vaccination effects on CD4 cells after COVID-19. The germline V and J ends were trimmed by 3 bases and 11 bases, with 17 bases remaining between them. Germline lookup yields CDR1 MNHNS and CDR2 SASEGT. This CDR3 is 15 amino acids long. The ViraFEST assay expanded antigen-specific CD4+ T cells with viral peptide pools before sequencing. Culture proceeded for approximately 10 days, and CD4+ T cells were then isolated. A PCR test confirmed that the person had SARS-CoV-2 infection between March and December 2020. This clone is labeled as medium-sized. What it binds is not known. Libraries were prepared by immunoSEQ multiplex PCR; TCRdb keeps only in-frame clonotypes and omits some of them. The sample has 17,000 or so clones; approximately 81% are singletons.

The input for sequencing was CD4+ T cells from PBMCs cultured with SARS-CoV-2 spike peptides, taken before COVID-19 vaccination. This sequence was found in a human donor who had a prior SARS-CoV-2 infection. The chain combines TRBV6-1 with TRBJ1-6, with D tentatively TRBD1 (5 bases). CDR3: CASSEQTKGTTPLHF. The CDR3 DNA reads TGTGCCAGCAGTGAGCAGACAAAAGGGACGACACCCCTCCACTTT.